This TCR beta chain emerged from a study of blood T cell repertoires in COVID-19. Turning to the study itself: The United States, Italy and Spain provided the acute and convalescent COVID-19 samples. Sample material is recorded as cDNA or gDNA derived from T cells, B-cell-depleted T cells, or PBMCs.

Looked up from germline, CDR1 is MNHEY and CDR2 is SMNVEV (reference sequence). This CDR3 has 15 amino acids. Trimming cost V 0 bases and J 0 bases, with 8 bases left between them. Authors' methods: Scientists estimated how many nucleated cells there were by amplifying reference gene primers. The repertoire was sequenced with immunoSEQ multiplex PCR; TCRdb's copy has only in-frame clones and lacks some. For V, J and clone size, that table is used; D and trimming come from the DNA. The data hold 40,000 to 60,000 clones, with around 88% observed a single time. Sequencing used peripheral blood. The sequence came from a human donor in a cohort sampled during active COVID-19. The chain uses TRBV27 and TRBJ1-1; no definite D call. The CDR3 DNA follows: TGTGCCAGCAGTTTATCTTTTAGCCTGAACACTGAAGCTTTCTTT. Protein sequence: CASSLSFSLNTEAFF.